The sequence of this T cell receptor beta chain was determined in a study of T cell repertoires in cytomegalovirus infection. Findings and limits, study-wide: The cumulative frequency of public TCR beta families identified carriers of CMV plus the relevant HLA.

TCRdb used MiXCR to reprocess the reads, holding one entry per CDR3 protein. The table has 250,000 to 300,000 distinct CDR3 sequences, around 15% seen once. This clonotype was seen more than once but under ten times. Its antigen is unknown. Per the germline V gene, CDR1 is LNHNV and CDR2 is YYDKDF (reference sequence). V lost 5 bases and J 5 bases, leaving 19 bases between the germline ends. The CDR3 is made up of 15 amino acids. J is TRBJ2-7 and V is TRBV15; D may match TRBD1 or TRBD2 (5 bases each). This sequence originates from a human donor in good health (CMV status not recorded). Some clones in this sample may be carry-over from other donors' samples. Sequencing was done on a sample of CD8+ T cells from PBMCs. CDR3 region: CATSGRGSRVDEQYF. CDR3 nucleotides: TGTGCCACCAGCGGTCGGGGCTCCCGGGTGGACGAGCAGTACTTC.